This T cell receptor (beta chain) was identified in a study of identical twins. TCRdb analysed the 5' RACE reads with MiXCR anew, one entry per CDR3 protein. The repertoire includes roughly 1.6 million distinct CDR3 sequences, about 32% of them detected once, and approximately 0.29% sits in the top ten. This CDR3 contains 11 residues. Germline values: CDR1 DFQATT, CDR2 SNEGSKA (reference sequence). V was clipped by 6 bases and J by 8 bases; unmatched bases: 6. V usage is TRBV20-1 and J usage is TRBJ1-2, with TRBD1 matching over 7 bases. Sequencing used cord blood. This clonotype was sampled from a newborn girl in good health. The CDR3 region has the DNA TGCAGTGCCACGGACAGGTGGGGCTACACCTTC. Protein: CSATDRWGYTF.